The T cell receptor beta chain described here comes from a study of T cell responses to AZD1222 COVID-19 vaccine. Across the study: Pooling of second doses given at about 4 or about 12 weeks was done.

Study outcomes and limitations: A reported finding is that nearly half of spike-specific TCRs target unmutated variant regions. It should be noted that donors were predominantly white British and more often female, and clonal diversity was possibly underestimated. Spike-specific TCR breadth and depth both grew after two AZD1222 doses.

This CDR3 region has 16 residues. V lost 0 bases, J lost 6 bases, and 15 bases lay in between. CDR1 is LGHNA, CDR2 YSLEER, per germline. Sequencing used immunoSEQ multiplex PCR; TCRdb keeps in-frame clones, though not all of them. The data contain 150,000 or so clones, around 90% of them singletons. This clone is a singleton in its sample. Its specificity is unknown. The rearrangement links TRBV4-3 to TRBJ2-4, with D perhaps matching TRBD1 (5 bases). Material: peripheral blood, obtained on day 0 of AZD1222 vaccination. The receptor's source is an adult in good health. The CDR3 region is CASSQDQGNFGNIQYF. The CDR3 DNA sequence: TGCGCCAGCAGCCAAGATCAGGGAAATTTTGGAAACATTCAGTACTTC.